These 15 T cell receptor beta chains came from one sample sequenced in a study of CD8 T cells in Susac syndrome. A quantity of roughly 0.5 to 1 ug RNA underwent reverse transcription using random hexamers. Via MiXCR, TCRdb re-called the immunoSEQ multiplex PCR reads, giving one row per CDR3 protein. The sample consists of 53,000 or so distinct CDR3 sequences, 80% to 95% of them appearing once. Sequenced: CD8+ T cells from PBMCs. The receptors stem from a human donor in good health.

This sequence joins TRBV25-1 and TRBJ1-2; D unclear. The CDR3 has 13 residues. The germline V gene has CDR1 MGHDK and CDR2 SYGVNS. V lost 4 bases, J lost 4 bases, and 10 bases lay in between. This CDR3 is CASSGGFSYGYTF. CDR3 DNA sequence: TGTGCCAGCAGTGGAGGTTTCTCCTATGGCTACACCTTC.

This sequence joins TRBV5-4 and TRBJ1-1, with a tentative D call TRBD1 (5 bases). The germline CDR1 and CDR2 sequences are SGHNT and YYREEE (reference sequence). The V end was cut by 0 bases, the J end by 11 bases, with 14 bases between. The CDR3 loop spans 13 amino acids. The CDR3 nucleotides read TGTGCCAGCAGCTTGGCGGGAGGGGAAGACGCTTTCTTT. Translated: CASSLAGGEDAFF.

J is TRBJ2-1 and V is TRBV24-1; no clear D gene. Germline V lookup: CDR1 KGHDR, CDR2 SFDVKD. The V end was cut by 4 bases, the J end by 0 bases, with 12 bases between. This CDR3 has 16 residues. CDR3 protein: CATSDPTVSSYNEQFF. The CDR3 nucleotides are TGTGCCACCAGTGACCCTACAGTGAGCTCCTACAATGAGCAGTTCTTC.

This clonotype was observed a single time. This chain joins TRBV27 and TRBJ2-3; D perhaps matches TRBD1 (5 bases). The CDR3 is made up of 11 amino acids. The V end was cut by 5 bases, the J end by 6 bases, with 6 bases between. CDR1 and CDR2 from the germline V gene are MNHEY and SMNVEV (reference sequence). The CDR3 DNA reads TGTGCCAGCAGTCCAGGGGATACGCAGTATTTT. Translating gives CASSPGDTQYF.

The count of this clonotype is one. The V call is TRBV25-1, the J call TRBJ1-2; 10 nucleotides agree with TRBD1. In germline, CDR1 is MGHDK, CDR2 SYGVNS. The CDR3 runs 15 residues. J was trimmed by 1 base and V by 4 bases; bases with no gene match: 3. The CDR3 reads CASSGQGAVNYGYTF. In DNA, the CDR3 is TGTGCCAGCAGTGGACAGGGGGCTGTTAACTATGGCTACACCTTC.

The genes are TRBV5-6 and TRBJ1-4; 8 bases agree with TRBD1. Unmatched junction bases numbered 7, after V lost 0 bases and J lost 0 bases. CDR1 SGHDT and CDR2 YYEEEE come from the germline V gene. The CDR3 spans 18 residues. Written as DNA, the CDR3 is TGTGCCAGCAGCTTGGTGTCCGGGACAGGCGCAACTAATGAAAAACTGTTTTTT. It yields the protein CASSLVSGTGATNEKLFF.

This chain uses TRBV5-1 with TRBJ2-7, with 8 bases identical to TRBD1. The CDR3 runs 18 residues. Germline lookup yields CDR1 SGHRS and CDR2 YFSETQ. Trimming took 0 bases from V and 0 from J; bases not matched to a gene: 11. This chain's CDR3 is CASSLVPGTGELSYEQYF. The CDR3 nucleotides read TGCGCCAGCAGCTTGGTACCCGGGACAGGCGAACTCTCCTACGAGCAGTACTTC.

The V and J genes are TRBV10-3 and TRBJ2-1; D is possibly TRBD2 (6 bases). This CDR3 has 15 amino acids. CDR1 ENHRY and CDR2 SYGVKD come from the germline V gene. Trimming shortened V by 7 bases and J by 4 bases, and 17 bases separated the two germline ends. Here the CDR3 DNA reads TGTGCCATCACGGGGGAGCTAGATGCTTACAATGAGCAGTTCTTC. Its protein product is CAITGELDAYNEQFF.

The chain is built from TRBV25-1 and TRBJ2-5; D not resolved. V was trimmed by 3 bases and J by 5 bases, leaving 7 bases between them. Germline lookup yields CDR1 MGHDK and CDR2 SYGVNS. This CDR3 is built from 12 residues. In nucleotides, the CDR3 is TGTGCCAGCAGTGATTCCTTGGAGACCCAGTACTTC. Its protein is CASSDSLETQYF.

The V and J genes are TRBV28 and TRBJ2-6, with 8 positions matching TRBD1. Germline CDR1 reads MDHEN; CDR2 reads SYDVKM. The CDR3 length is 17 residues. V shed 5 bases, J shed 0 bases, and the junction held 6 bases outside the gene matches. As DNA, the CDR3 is TGTGCCAGCAGTCCGGGGACAGGCAGCTCTGGGGCCAACGTCCTGACTTTC. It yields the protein CASSPGTGSSGANVLTF.

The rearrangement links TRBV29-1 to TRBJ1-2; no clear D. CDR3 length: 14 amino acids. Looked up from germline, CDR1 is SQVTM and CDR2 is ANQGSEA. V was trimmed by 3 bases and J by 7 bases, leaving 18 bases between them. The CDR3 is CSVDPARTPVGYTF. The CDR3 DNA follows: TGCAGCGTTGATCCGGCGCGGACGCCAGTTGGCTACACCTTC.

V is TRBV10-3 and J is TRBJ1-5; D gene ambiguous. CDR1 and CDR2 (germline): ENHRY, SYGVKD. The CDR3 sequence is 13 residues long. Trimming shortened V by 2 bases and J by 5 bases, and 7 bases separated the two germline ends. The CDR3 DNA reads TGTGCCATCAGTGAGACAGATGATCAGCCCCAGCATTTT. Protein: CAISETDDQPQHF.

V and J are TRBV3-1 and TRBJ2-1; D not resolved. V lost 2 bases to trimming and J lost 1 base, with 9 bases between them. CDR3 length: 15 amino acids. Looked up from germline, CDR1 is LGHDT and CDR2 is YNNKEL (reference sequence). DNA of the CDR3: TGTGCCAGCAGCCAAACCGCTAGTTCCTACAATGAGCAGTTCTTC. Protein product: CASSQTASSYNEQFF.

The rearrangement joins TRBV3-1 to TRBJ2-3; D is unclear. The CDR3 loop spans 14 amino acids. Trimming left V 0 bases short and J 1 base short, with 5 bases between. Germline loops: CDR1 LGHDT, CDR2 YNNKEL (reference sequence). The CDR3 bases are TGTGCCAGCAGCCAAGAGAGCGGCACAGATACGCAGTATTTT. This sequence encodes CASSQESGTDTQYF.

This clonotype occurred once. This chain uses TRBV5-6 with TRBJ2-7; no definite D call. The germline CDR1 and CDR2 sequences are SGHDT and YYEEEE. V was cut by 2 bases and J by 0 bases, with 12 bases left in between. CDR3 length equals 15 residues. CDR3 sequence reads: CASSLSPSSSYEQYF. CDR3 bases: TGTGCCAGCAGCTTAAGCCCCTCCTCCTCCTACGAGCAGTACTTC.